Listed below are T cell receptor beta chains from one sample, sequenced in a study of response to subunit inactivated influenza vaccine. TCRdb independently ran MiXCR on the RT-PCR reads; one entry per CDR3 protein. Of 150,000 or so distinct CDR3 sequences listed, around a tenth are singletons. This sample comprised CD8+ T cells sorted from PBMCs, obtained less than 30 months after vaccination. All receptors derive from a man between 50 and 69 years old who received an inactivated influenza vaccine. Both conserved end residues are part of each CDR3. A D gene is named only where the DNA matches it firmly. Size is stated for part of the rows, as once, few or many counts, or as a class when the clone is expanded.

v_call,clone_size,d_call,j_call,cdr3_length,cdr3_aa,cdr3_nt
TRBV20-1,many,.,TRBJ1-1,13,CSARPRGSTEAFF,TGCAGTGCCAGACCAAGAGGAAGTACTGAAGCTTTCTTT
TRBV19,.,TRBD1,TRBJ1-1,14,CASSFAQGYTEAFF,TGTGCCAGTAGTTTCGCACAGGGGTACACTGAAGCTTTCTTT
TRBV9,few,.,TRBJ2-7,14,CASSAAGHFYEQYF,TGTGCCAGCAGCGCTGCGGGACATTTCTACGAGCAGTACTTC
TRBV7-9,few,.,TRBJ1-1,15,CASSLFPGMNTEAFF,TGTGCCAGCAGCTTATTCCCAGGCATGAACACTGAAGCTTTCTTT
TRBV5-5,.,.,TRBJ2-6,17,CASREGDFSSGANVLTF,TGTGCCAGCAGAGAGGGGGATTTCAGCTCTGGGGCCAACGTCCTGACTTTC
TRBV10-3,many,.,TRBJ1-4,14,CAISEGRYNEKLFF,TGTGCCATCAGTGAAGGGCGGTATAATGAAAAACTGTTTTTT
TRBV20-1,once,.,TRBJ1-2,17,CSARDQAPGVLLDGYTF,TGCAGTGCTAGAGATCAGGCCCCGGGCGTCCTTCTCGATGGCTACACCTTC
TRBV24-1,.,.,TRBJ1-1,11,CATSDQTEAFF,TGTGCCACCAGTGATCAGACTGAAGCTTTCTTT
TRBV7-9,few,.,TRBJ2-2,14,CASTTGTNTGELFF,TGTGCCAGCACTACAGGGACCAACACCGGGGAGCTGTTTTTT
TRBV7-9,few,.,TRBJ2-1,13,CASSLFADRTQFF,TGTGCCAGCAGCCTCTTTGCCGACCGAACACAGTTCTTC
TRBV9,few,TRBD1,TRBJ2-7,15,CASSEGAASSYEQYF,TGTGCCAGCAGCGAGGGGGCGGCTAGCTCCTACGAGCAGTACTTC
TRBV28,once,.,TRBJ1-5,14,CASSSPRGNQPQHF,TGTGCCAGCAGTTCCCCCAGAGGCAACCAGCCCCAGCATTTT
TRBV11-1,many,TRBD1,TRBJ1-4,18,CASSPTIAGGLTNEKLFF,TGTGCCAGCAGCCCCACAATTGCAGGGGGCCTAACTAATGAAAAACTGTTTTTT
TRBV20-1,.,.,TRBJ2-1,14,CSASMTTAYNEQFF,TGCAGTGCTAGTATGACTACCGCCTACAATGAGCAGTTCTTC
TRBV7-3,many,.,TRBJ2-3,12,CASSWDGNTQYF,TGTGCCAGCAGCTGGGACGGGAATACGCAGTATTTT
TRBV4-3,few,.,TRBJ2-7,16,CASSQDIGPKAYEQYF,TGCGCCAGCAGCCAAGATATCGGCCCGAAGGCCTACGAGCAGTACTTC
TRBV11-1,few,.,TRBJ2-1,14,CASSLGVGAYEQFF,TGTGCCAGCAGCTTAGGGGTTGGGGCATATGAGCAGTTCTTC
TRBV9,few,.,TRBJ2-1,17,CASSKAFLAGYYNEQFF,TGTGCCAGCAGCAAAGCTTTCTTGGCGGGGTACTACAATGAGCAGTTCTTC
TRBV7-8,few,.,TRBJ2-7,13,CASSSSVGYEQYF,TGTGCCAGCAGCTCTAGCGTTGGCTACGAGCAGTACTTC
TRBV28,.,.,TRBJ2-2,17,CASSFVSRATYTGELFF,TGTGCCAGCAGTTTCGTTAGTAGGGCAACTTACACCGGGGAGCTGTTTTTT
TRBV4-2,.,.,TRBJ2-2,13,CASSHGGTGELFF,TGTGCCAGCAGCCATGGGGGCACCGGGGAGCTGTTTTTT
TRBV6-1,.,.,TRBJ2-7,13,CASSGAGRNEQYF,TGTGCCAGCTCGGGGGCAGGGCGTAACGAGCAGTACTTC
TRBV27,few,.,TRBJ2-5,14,CASSLQARLETQYF,TGTGCCAGCAGTCTCCAAGCGCGGTTGGAGACCCAGTACTTC
TRBV6-2/TRBV6-3,.,TRBD2,TRBJ2-7,16,CASSYSGLAGAYEQYF,TGTGCCAGCAGTTACTCCGGACTAGCGGGGGCCTACGAGCAGTACTTC
TRBV4-1,few,.,TRBJ2-5,14,CASSQDGREETQYF,TGCGCCAGCAGCCAAGATGGCAGGGAAGAGACCCAGTACTTC
TRBV9,few,TRBD2,TRBJ2-1,12,CASSAAGAEQFF,TGTGCCAGCAGCGCCGCGGGAGCTGAGCAGTTCTTC
TRBV24-1,many,.,TRBJ2-2,15,CATSGEYRNTGELFF,TGTGCCACCAGTGGCGAGTATAGGAACACCGGGGAGCTGTTTTTT
TRBV12-3/TRBV12-4,.,.,TRBJ1-2,14,CASIPGPTNYGYTF,TGTGCCAGCATCCCTGGGCCAACTAACTATGGCTACACCTTC
TRBV2,few,.,TRBJ1-1,13,CASSASRNGEAFF,TGTGCCAGCAGTGCCTCCAGAAACGGTGAAGCTTTCTTT
TRBV27,once,.,TRBJ2-5,14,CASREALMSQTQYF,TGTGCCAGCAGGGAAGCGCTCATGTCACAGACCCAGTACTTC
TRBV12-3/TRBV12-4,few,TRBD1,TRBJ1-4,15,CASSYKRTGSEKLFF,TGTGCCAGCAGTTACAAAAGGACAGGGTCTGAAAAACTGTTTTTT
TRBV5-6,.,.,TRBJ2-4,14,CASGAALAKNIQYF,TGTGCCAGCGGCGCGGCGTTAGCCAAAAACATTCAGTACTTC
TRBV7-8,many,.,TRBJ2-2,14,CASSLVVTTGELFF,TGTGCCAGCAGCTTAGTGGTAACGACCGGGGAGCTGTTTTTT
TRBV13,.,TRBD2,TRBJ2-1,15,CASSLGLAGGLEQFF,TGTGCCAGCAGCTTAGGCCTAGCGGGAGGCCTGGAGCAGTTCTTC
TRBV4-3,many,.,TRBJ2-2,14,CASSQDGNTGELFF,TGCGCCAGCAGCCAAGATGGTAACACCGGGGAGCTGTTTTTT
TRBV28,few,.,TRBJ2-5,13,CASTWTRGETQYF,TGTGCCAGCACCTGGACAAGAGGGGAGACCCAGTACTTC
TRBV29-1,many,TRBD1,TRBJ2-5,15,CSAGSLQGVVETQYF,TGCAGCGCAGGCTCCCTCCAGGGGGTAGTTGAGACCCAGTACTTC
TRBV3-1,.,.,TRBJ1-1,14,CASRPRALDTEAFF,TGTGCCAGCAGGCCAAGGGCTCTGGACACTGAAGCTTTCTTT
TRBV4-3,.,TRBD1,TRBJ1-1,16,CASSQVLTGVNTEAFF,TGCGCCAGCAGCCAGGTACTTACAGGGGTGAACACTGAAGCTTTCTTT
TRBV12-3/TRBV12-4,many,TRBD1,TRBJ2-7,14,CASSLGGQTYEQYF,TGTGCCAGCAGTCTAGGGGGACAGACCTACGAGCAGTACTTC
TRBV28,.,.,TRBJ1-5,12,CASSLFTGSQHF,TGTGCCAGCAGTTTATTTACCGGGTCCCAGCATTTT
TRBV2,many,.,TRBJ2-4,20,CASSTPTSGIYPGGENIQYF,TGTGCCAGCAGTACCCCGACTAGCGGAATCTACCCAGGGGGCGAAAACATTCAGTACTTC
TRBV27,.,.,TRBJ1-6,15,CASSFSGPHNSPLHF,TGTGCCAGCAGTTTCTCAGGACCGCATAATTCACCCCTCCACTTT
TRBV7-9,many,.,TRBJ1-1,14,CASSLGGDWTEAFF,TGTGCCAGCAGCTTAGGAGGGGATTGGACTGAAGCTTTCTTT
TRBV28,.,.,TRBJ2-5,14,CASSLSTYQETQYF,TGTGCCAGCAGTTTATCCACCTACCAAGAGACCCAGTACTTC
TRBV28,few,.,TRBJ2-1,15,CASRQLEGSYNEQFF,TGTGCCAGCAGACAGCTAGAGGGTTCATACAATGAGCAGTTCTTC
TRBV4-3,.,.,TRBJ1-1,18,CASSQGPGTGGENTEAFF,TGCGCCAGCAGCCAAGGGCCCGGGACCGGGGGCGAGAACACTGAAGCTTTCTTT
TRBV6-2/TRBV6-3,.,.,TRBJ2-7,15,CASSPRFRGSYEQYF,TGTGCCAGCAGCCCCCGTTTTCGGGGGAGCTACGAGCAGTACTTC
TRBV10-3,few,TRBD1,TRBJ2-5,13,CAISGQGPETQYF,TGTGCCATCAGTGGACAGGGCCCGGAGACCCAGTACTTC
TRBV12-3/TRBV12-4,.,TRBD1,TRBJ2-1,14,CASSHRDSYNEQFF,TGTGCCAGCAGTCACCGGGACAGCTACAATGAGCAGTTCTTC
TRBV28,few,TRBD2,TRBJ2-1,16,CASSLDFGTSLNEQFF,TGTGCCAGCAGTTTAGATTTCGGGACTAGTCTCAATGAGCAGTTCTTC
TRBV12-3/TRBV12-4,many,TRBD1,TRBJ1-2,13,CASSWGTGDGYTF,TGTGCCAGCAGTTGGGGGACAGGCGATGGCTACACCTTC
TRBV6-1,.,TRBD1,TRBJ1-1,15,CASSWGQDMNTEAFF,TGTGCCAGCAGCTGGGGACAGGACATGAACACTGAAGCTTTCTTT
TRBV11-2,few,.,TRBJ2-1,11,CASSLSLGQFF,TGTGCCAGCAGCTTATCTCTGGGGCAGTTCTTC